A selection of T cell receptor beta chains follows, all from one sample in a study of blood T cell repertoires in COVID-19. The method was immunoSEQ multiplex PCR; TCRdb's version includes in-frame clones alone and lacks a portion of them. The table lists around 100,000 clones, approximately 89% of them singletons. Input material: peripheral blood. The source of these receptors is a man older than 75 with acute or convalescent COVID-19. Both conserved end residues are part of each CDR3. D genes are given only for firm matches. Clone size is shown for a subset of rows, as once, few, many or a class of expanded clone.

>-|TRBJ2-2|-|TRBV3-1/TRBV3-2
CASSQGFAGSNTGELFF
TGTGCCAGCAGCCAAGGGTTCGCGGGGAGTAACACTGGGGAGCTGTTTTTT
>-|TRBJ1-3|-|TRBV18
CASSPVSSGNTIYF
TGTGCCAGCTCACCAGTAAGCTCGGGAAACACCATATATTTT
>-|TRBJ1-1|-|TRBV28
CASRESRGLNTEAFF
TGTGCCAGCAGGGAGTCGAGGGGGTTGAACACTGAAGCTTTCTTT
>TRBD1|TRBJ1-1|-|TRBV19
CASSPDRGPSPEAFF
TGTGCCAGTAGTCCCGACAGGGGCCCCTCCCCTGAAGCTTTCTTT
>-|TRBJ1-5|-|TRBV2
CASSDRSENQPQHF
TGTGCCAGCAGTGATCGGAGCGAAAATCAGCCCCAGCATTTT
>TRBD1|TRBJ1-2|-|TRBV18
CASSPGTGSLEGYGYTF
TGTGCCAGCTCACCCGGGACAGGGTCTTTGGAGGGCTATGGCTACACCTTC
>-|TRBJ1-6|-|TRBV18
CASSTGSSYNSPLHF
TGTGCCAGCTCAACAGGGAGCTCCTATAATTCACCCCTCCACTTT
>-|TRBJ1-3|few|TRBV18
CASSPPWQAVGNTIYF
TGTGCCAGCTCACCACCGTGGCAGGCCGTGGGAAACACCATATATTTT
>-|TRBJ1-2|once|TRBV4-1
CASSQLVGDYYGYTF
TGCGCCAGCAGCCAACTTGTGGGGGACTACTATGGCTACACCTTC
>-|TRBJ2-7|-|TRBV12-3/TRBV12-4
CASSPDRILDF
TGTGCCAGCAGTCCCGACAGGATCCTGGACTTC
>-|TRBJ1-1|-|TRBV9
CASSVGEGANTEAFF
TGTGCCAGCAGCGTAGGCGAAGGGGCGAACACTGAAGCTTTCTTT
>TRBD1|TRBJ1-4|-|TRBV29-1
CSVGTGADEKLFF
TGCAGCGTTGGGACAGGGGCGGATGAAAAACTGTTTTTT
>-|TRBJ1-2|-|TRBV7-9
CASSPPELVYGYTF
TGTGCCAGCAGCCCCCCCGAGTTGGTGTATGGCTACACCTTC
>TRBD1|TRBJ2-7|few|TRBV5-6
CASRRTGAYEQYF
TGTGCCAGCAGGAGGACAGGGGCTTACGAGCAGTACTTC
>-|TRBJ2-5|-|TRBV7-2
CASSFSVETQYF
TGTGCCAGCAGCTTTTCGGTTGAGACCCAGTACTTC
>-|TRBJ1-2|-|TRBV30
CAWGVSGGYTF
TGTGCCTGGGGCGTATCGGGTGGCTACACCTTC
>-|TRBJ2-3|-|TRBV7-2
CASSRFLGGSTDTQYF
TGTGCCAGCAGCCGTTTCCTTGGCGGGAGCACAGATACGCAGTATTTT
>-|TRBJ1-4|-|TRBV20-1
CSASYQQARLF
TGCAGTGCTAGCTACCAACAGGCTCGGCTTTTT
>TRBD1|TRBJ2-1|-|TRBV9
CASSVQGQGNNEQFF
TGTGCCAGCAGCGTACAAGGACAGGGGAATAATGAGCAGTTCTTC
>-|TRBJ1-1|-|TRBV27
CASSLSGGRKRTEAFF
TGTGCCAGCAGTTTATCAGGAGGGAGAAAGAGGACTGAAGCTTTCTTT
>-|TRBJ2-7|-|TRBV14
CASSQIGVTYEQYF
TGTGCCAGCAGCCAGATCGGGGTAACCTACGAGCAGTACTTC
>TRBD2|TRBJ2-1|-|TRBV5-6
CASSDPLAGSSYNEQFF
TGTGCCAGCAGCGATCCATTAGCGGGCAGCTCCTACAATGAGCAGTTCTTC
>-|TRBJ1-2|-|TRBV7-2
CASSLARDKRLGYTF
TGTGCCAGCAGCTTAGCAAGGGACAAGAGACTCGGCTACACCTTC
>-|TRBJ1-3|-|TRBV9
CASSVWDNSGNTIYF
TGTGCCAGCAGCGTATGGGACAACTCTGGAAACACCATATATTTT
>-|TRBJ1-1|-|TRBV24-1
CATSDLFSGEGAFF
TGTGCCACCAGTGATTTATTTTCAGGGGAGGGAGCTTTCTTT
>TRBD1|TRBJ1-4|-|TRBV25-1
CASGRDSSSEKLFF
TGTGCCAGCGGTCGGGACAGCTCATCTGAAAAACTGTTTTTT
>-|TRBJ1-1|-|TRBV7-8
CASSSGGNTEAFF
TGTGCCAGCAGCTCGGGGGGGAACACTGAAGCTTTCTTT
>TRBD1|TRBJ1-6|-|TRBV7-3
CASSLGGQGGSPLHF
TGTGCCAGCAGCTTAGGGGGACAGGGAGGTTCACCCCTCCACTTT
>TRBD2|TRBJ2-1|-|TRBV20-1
CSGGYYNEQFF
TGCAGCGGGGGGTACTACAATGAGCAGTTCTTC
>TRBD2|TRBJ2-7|few|TRBV28
CAIKSTGLAGGEQYF
TGTGCCATCAAATCCACGGGACTAGCGGGAGGGGAGCAGTACTTC
>TRBD1|TRBJ1-5|-|TRBV28
CASSPGTGDQPQHF
TGTGCCAGCAGTCCCGGGACAGGGGACCAGCCCCAGCATTTT
>TRBD1|TRBJ2-3|-|TRBV11-2
CASSLDVTGKKDTQYF
TGTGCCAGCAGCTTAGATGTGACAGGGAAAAAAGATACGCAGTATTTT
>-|TRBJ1-1|-|TRBV28
CASSLTENTEAFF
TGTGCCAGCAGTTTAACAGAGAACACTGAAGCTTTCTTT
>-|TRBJ1-4|once|TRBV19
CASSIVRGFNEKLFF
TGTGCCAGTAGTATAGTAAGGGGATTTAATGAAAAACTGTTTTTT
>-|TRBJ1-6|-|TRBV14
CASSQALAVSPLHF
TGTGCCAGCAGCCAAGCTCTAGCGGTTTCACCCCTCCACTTT
>-|TRBJ2-3|-|TRBV30
CAWKDYTDTQYF
TGTGCCTGGAAAGACTACACAGATACGCAGTATTTT
>-|TRBJ1-1|-|TRBV10-3
CAISQQKNTEAFF
TGTGCCATCAGTCAACAGAAGAACACTGAAGCTTTCTTT
>-|TRBJ2-7|-|TRBV12-2
CASRLRTSGTSYEQYF
TGTGCAAGTCGCCTAAGGACTAGCGGGACCTCCTACGAGCAGTACTTC
>TRBD1|TRBJ1-3|-|TRBV6-2/TRBV6-3
CASSLPTGTVNTIYF
TGTGCCAGCAGCCTCCCGACCGGGACAGTTAACACCATATATTTT
>TRBD2|TRBJ2-3|-|TRBV11-2
CASSAFGAGEADTQYF
TGTGCCAGCAGCGCCTTCGGGGCGGGAGAGGCAGATACGCAGTATTTT
>TRBD2|TRBJ2-7|-|TRBV9
CASSVEDSGRKQYF
TGTGCCAGCAGCGTAGAGGATAGCGGGAGGAAGCAGTACTTC
>-|TRBJ2-2|once|TRBV15
CATSRDWSGNTGELFF
TGTGCCACCAGCAGAGATTGGAGCGGGAACACCGGGGAGCTGTTTTTT
>TRBD2|TRBJ2-3|few|TRBV11-2
CASSLLATTDTQYF
TGTGCCAGCAGCCTACTAGCGACGACAGATACGCAGTATTTT
>TRBD2|TRBJ2-1|-|TRBV7-8
CASSSGSGFYNEQFF
TGTGCCAGCAGTAGCGGTAGCGGGTTCTACAATGAGCAGTTCTTC
>-|TRBJ1-1|few|TRBV11-3
CASSASGTRDTEAFF
TGTGCCAGCAGCGCCTCCGGGACAAGAGACACTGAAGCTTTCTTT
>-|TRBJ2-1|-|TRBV5-1
CASSLATASYNEQFF
TGCGCCAGCAGCTTGGCAACAGCTTCCTACAATGAGCAGTTCTTC